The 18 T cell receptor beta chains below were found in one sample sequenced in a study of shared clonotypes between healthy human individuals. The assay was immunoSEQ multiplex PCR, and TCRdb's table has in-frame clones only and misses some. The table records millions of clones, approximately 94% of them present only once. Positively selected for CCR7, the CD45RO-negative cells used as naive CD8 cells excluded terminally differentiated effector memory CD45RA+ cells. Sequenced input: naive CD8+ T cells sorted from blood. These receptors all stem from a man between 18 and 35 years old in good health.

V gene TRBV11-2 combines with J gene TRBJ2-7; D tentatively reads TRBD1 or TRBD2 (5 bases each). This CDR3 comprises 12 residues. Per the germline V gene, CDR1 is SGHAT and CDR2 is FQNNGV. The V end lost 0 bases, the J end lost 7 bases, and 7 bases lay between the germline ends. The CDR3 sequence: CASSLEWGEQYF. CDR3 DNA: TGTGCCAGCAGCTTAGAGTGGGGGGAGCAGTACTTC.

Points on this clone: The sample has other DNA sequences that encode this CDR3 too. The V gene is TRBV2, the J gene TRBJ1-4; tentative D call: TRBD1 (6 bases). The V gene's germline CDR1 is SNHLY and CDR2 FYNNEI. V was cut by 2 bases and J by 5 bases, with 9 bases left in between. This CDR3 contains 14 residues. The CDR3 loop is CASSELGGNEKLFF. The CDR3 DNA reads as TGTGCCAGCAGTGAACTAGGGGGGAATGAAAAACTGTTTTTT.

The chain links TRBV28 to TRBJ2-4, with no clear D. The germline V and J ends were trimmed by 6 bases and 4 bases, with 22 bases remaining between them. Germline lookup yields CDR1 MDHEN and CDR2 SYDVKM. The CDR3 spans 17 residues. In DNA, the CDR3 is TGTGCCAGCAGCACCCTACCAGGAGAATGGTCAAAAAACATTCAGTACTTC. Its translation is CASSTLPGEWSKNIQYF.

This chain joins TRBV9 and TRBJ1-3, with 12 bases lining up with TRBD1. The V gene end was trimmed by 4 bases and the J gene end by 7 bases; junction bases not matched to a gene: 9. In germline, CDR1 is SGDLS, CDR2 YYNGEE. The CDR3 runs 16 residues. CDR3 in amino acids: CASSTEGTGGRNTIYF. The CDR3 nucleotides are TGTGCCAGCAGCACAGAAGGGACAGGGGGCCGGAACACCATATATTTT.

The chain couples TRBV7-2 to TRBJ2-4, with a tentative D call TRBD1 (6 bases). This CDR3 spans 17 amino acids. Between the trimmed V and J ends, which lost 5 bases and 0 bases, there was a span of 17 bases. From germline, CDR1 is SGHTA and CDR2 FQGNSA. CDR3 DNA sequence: TGTGCCAGCAGCACTAAAGGCGGCAGGGGAGCCAAAAACATTCAGTACTTC. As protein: CASSTKGGRGAKNIQYF.

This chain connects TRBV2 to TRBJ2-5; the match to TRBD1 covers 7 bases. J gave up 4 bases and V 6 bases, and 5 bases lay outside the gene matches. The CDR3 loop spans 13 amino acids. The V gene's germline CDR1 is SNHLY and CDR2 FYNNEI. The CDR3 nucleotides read TGTGCCAGCAGAACAGGGGCTGGAGAGACCCAGTACTTC. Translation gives CASRTGAGETQYF.

Here the CDR3 reads CASSRDEGYEQYF. Written as DNA, the CDR3 is TGTGCCAGCAGCCGGGACGAGGGCTACGAGCAGTACTTC. The chain couples TRBV13 to TRBJ2-7; TRBD1 or TRBD2 may be the D gene (5 bases each). Germline CDR1 PRHDT, CDR2 FYEKMQ (reference sequence). Between the trimmed V and J ends, which lost 5 bases and 3 bases, there was a span of 11 bases. This CDR3 is built from 13 residues.

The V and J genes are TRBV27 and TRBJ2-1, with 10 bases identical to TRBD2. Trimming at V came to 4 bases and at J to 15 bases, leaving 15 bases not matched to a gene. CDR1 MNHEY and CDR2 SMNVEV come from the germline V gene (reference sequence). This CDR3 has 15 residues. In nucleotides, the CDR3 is TGTGCCAGCAGTTCCCCGGAACTAGCGGGATTTGAGTCGTTCTTC. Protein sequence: CASSSPELAGFESFF.

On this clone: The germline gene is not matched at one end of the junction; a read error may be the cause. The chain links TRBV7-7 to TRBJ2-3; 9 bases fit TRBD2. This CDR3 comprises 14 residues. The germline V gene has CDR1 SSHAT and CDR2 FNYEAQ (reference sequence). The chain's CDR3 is CASSLGLAGDTQYF. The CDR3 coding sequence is TGTGCTAGCAGCTTAGGGCTAGCGGGGGATACGCAGTATTTT.

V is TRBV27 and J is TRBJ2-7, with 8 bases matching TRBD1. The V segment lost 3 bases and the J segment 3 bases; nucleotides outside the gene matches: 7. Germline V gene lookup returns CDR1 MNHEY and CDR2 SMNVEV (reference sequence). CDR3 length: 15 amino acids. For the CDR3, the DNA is TGTGCCAGCAGTTTGGGGACAGGTAATTTCTACGAGCAGTACTTC. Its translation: CASSLGTGNFYEQYF.

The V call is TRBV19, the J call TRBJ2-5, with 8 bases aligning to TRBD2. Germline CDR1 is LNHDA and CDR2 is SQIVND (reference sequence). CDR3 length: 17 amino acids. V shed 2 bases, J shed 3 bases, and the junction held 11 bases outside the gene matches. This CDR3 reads CASSIKVRGEPKETQYF. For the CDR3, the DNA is TGTGCCAGTAGTATAAAGGTGCGGGGGGAACCAAAAGAGACCCAGTACTTC.

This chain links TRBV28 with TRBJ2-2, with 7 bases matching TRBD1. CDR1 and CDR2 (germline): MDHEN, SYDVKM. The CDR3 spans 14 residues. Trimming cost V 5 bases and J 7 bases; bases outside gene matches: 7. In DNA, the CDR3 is TGTGCCAGCAGTCGGGACAGCCACCACGGGGAGCTGTTTTTT. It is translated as CASSRDSHHGELFF.

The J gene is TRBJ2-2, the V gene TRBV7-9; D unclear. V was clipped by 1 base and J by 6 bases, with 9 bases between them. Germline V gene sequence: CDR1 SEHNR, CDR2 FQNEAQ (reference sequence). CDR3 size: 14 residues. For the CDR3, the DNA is TGTGCCAGCAGCTTAGTTTCTGAATCCGGGGAGCTGTTTTTT. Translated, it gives CASSLVSESGELFF.

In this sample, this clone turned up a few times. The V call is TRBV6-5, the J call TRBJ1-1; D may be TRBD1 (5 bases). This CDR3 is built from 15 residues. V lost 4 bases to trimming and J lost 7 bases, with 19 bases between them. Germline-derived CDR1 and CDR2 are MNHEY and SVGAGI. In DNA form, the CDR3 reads TGTGCCAGCAGTTGGGGCAGATTGGGACCCATTGAAGCTTTCTTT. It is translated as CASSWGRLGPIEAFF.

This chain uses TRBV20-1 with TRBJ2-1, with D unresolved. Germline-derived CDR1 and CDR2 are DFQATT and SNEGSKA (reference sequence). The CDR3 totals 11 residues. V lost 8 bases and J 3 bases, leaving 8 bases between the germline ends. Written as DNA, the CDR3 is TGCAGTAGGAAGGTCTACAATGAGCAGTTCTTC. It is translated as CSRKVYNEQFF.

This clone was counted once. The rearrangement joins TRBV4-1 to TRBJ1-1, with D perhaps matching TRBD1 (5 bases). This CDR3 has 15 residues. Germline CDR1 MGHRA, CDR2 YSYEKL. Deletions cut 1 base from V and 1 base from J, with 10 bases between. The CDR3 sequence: CASSQVGGANTEAFF. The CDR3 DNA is TGCGCCAGCAGCCAAGTGGGAGGGGCGAACACTGAAGCTTTCTTT.

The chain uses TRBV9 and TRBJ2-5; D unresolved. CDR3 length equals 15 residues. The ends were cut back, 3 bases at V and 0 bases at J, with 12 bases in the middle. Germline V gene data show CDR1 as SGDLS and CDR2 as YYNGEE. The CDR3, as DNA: TGTGCCAGCAGCGCCTTCGACTGGTACCAAGAGACCCAGTACTTC. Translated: CASSAFDWYQETQYF.

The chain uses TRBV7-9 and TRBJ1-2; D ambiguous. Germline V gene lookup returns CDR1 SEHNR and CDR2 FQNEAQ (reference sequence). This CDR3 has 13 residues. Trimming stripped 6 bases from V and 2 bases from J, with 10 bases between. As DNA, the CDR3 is TGTGCCAGCAGTTATACAGAGAACTATGGCTACACCTTC. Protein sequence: CASSYTENYGYTF.